This record looks at one T cell receptor (beta chain) sequence and its context. Its specific antigen is unknown. It has no much larger one-base neighbor in the sample; base qualities were not kept. Separate from the approximately 670-subject first cohort, the validation cohort of about 110 subjects was the group to which the donors belonged. Library creation used the immunoSEQ multiplex PCR assay. Per the authors' processing: A statistical classification framework was built to diagnose cytomegalovirus status from the catalog of TCR beta chain sequences. TCRdb holds this immuneACCESS table with in-frame rearrangements only. Some clones are missing; in checked studies, unresolved V genes explain under half, and the rest has no known cause. V, J and clone size are taken as reported in that table, and D and trimming were inferred from the DNA itself. For this sample there are hundreds of thousands of clones; over 75% appear just once. Of the sample, around 11% falls within the top ten clones.

These data are taken from a study of cytomegalovirus exposure and HLA in healthy donors (dated by TCRdb to the late 2010s). About the study as a whole: The 670 or so repertoires of the first cohort and the 110 or so validation repertoires were produced on the same platform, according to a later analysis. The aim of the study was to test whether cataloging public T cell receptors could identify signatures of past pathogen exposure. In addition to the first cohort of 666 subjects, a separate validation cohort of 120 different subjects was used. High-throughput TCR immunosequencing, statistical association of individual TCRs with disease status, and machine learning were combined to predict cytomegalovirus infection status.

Taken from cysteine to phenylalanine, the CDR3 has 13 residues. Only the CDR3 DNA is retained, 39 bases long and in frame from the first base. The germline V gene yields SGHTA for CDR1 and FQGNSA for CDR2. V lost 4 bases and J lost 10 bases; the stretch between them is 14 bases long. Overall study results and their limits: Most TCR sequences were seen in very few donors, while some public TCRs were found in many individuals. The study gave a list of about 150 TCR beta chains associated with cytomegalovirus. The validation cohort had no HLA typing available for a later analysis, so co-occurrence within that cohort was assessed over all 130 or so repertoires. Subsequent analysis determined that TCRs grouped into clusters in the first cohort also showed a tendency toward co-occurrence across the 120 or so validation repertoires, and approximately 94% of cluster scores exceeded 0. In vitro tests confirmed that three of the cytomegalovirus-associated TCR beta chains recognize cytomegalovirus antigens. In both the original and validation cohorts, the classifier was reported to diagnose cytomegalovirus status with high specificity and sensitivity. The authors suggested that the approach could potentially be extended to other disease states and immunological phenotypes.

This clonotype was sampled from a man between 18 and 35 years old in good health and CMV-seropositive. Material: PBMCs. The chain employs TRBV7-2 and TRBJ2-1, and the D gene may be TRBD2, 7 bases matching. The encoded CDR3 is CASSWIGGGEQFF. The nucleotide sequence reads as follows: TGTGCCAGCAGCTGGATAGGGGGGGGCGAGCAGTTCTTC.